One and the same sample provided the 14 T cell receptor beta chains below, sequenced in a study of T cells in Graves' hyperthyroidism and ophthalmopathy. From RNA transcripts, TCR beta CDR3 regions were amplified. A first-round RT-PCR of the TCR CDR3 used the HTBI primer set. TCRdb processed the multiplex PCR reads anew with MiXCR; each CDR3 protein has one entry. The sample carries more than 300,000 distinct CDR3 sequences, roughly an eighth recorded once. Sequenced sample: blood. The receptors originated from a woman younger than 35 with Graves' hyperthyroidism.

This clonotype was observed many times. The chain has TRBV28 and TRBJ2-2; D gene unclear. CDR1 and CDR2 from the germline V gene are MDHEN and SYDVKM. This CDR3 region has 12 residues. V dropped 7 bases and J dropped 4 bases, with 7 bases sitting between them. This chain's CDR3 is CASNEVTGELFF. The CDR3 DNA follows: TGTGCCAGCAACGAGGTCACCGGGGAGCTGTTTTTT.

At least ten counts were recorded for this clonotype. V gene TRBV18 combines with J gene TRBJ1-4; D ambiguous. CDR1 KGHSH and CDR2 LQKENI come from the germline V gene. Trimming took 3 bases from V and 10 from J, leaving 9 bases between them. CDR3 size: 12 residues. DNA for the CDR3: TGTGCCAGCTCACCCCAAGATGGAAAACTGTTTTTT. Translating gives CASSPQDGKLFF.

At least ten counts were recorded for this clonotype. The chain recombines TRBV30 with TRBJ1-2; perhaps TRBD1 as D (5 bases). The CDR3 totals 16 residues. Trimming shortened V by 0 bases and J by 8 bases, and 22 bases separated the two germline ends. The V gene's germline CDR1 is GTSNPN and CDR2 SVGIG (reference sequence). This CDR3 reads CAWSVTRGGGREGYTF. The DNA for the CDR3 is TGTGCCTGGAGTGTAACAAGGGGAGGAGGGCGTGAGGGCTACACCTTC.

Comments on this clonotype: The junction and the germline gene differ at one end; a read error may be behind it. This rearrangement joins TRBV5-6 to TRBJ2-1; 9 bases are shared with TRBD2. The CDR3 length is 13 residues. CDR1 and CDR2 from the germline V gene are SGHDT and YYEEEE. Here the CDR3 DNA reads TGTGCCAGCAGCCAGCCTTCAGCGGGGGGCTTAGTCTTC. Protein: CASSQPSAGGLVF.

The sample holds many counts of this clonotype. This chain connects TRBV30 to TRBJ1-1; tentatively, D is TRBD1 (5 bases). V lost 0 bases and J 3 bases, leaving 17 bases between the germline ends. Germline loops: CDR1 GTSNPN, CDR2 SVGIG (reference sequence). The CDR3 loop spans 16 amino acids. In DNA, the CDR3 is TGTGCCTGGAGTGTAAACATGGGGGGTGGGCACACTGAAGCTTTCTTT. It translates to CAWSVNMGGGHTEAFF. The full variable domain, in which reference TRBV30 and TRBJ1-1 provide the parts outside the CDR3, is SQTIHQWPATLVQPVGSPLSLECTVEGTSNPNLYWYRQAAGRGLQLLFYSVGIGQISSEVPQNLSASRPQDRQFILSSKKLLLSDSGFYLCAWSVNMGGGHTEAFFGQGTRLTVV.

As regards this clonotype: This sequence may be a read error, since a much larger clone differs from it by one base. The chain joins TRBV25-1 to TRBJ2-1; 8 bases align to TRBD2. This CDR3 spans 14 amino acids. The junction had 8 bases not matched to a gene; V was cut back by 3 bases and J by 10 bases. Per the germline V gene, CDR1 is MGHDK and CDR2 is SYGVNS. The CDR3 DNA sequence: TGTGCCAGCAGTGAGGCCTCGCGGGAGGACGAGCAGTTCTTC. Translating gives CASSEASREDEQFF.

This clonotype has at least ten counts. V usage is TRBV11-3 and J usage is TRBJ2-3; D unclear. V shed 5 bases and J shed 7 bases, with 16 bases lying between them. Germline-derived CDR1 and CDR2 are SGHNT and YENEEA. CDR3 length equals 14 residues. The CDR3, as DNA: TGTGCCAGCAGCCAGAGGTCTGGGGAATATACGCAGTATTTT. This gives the protein CASSQRSGEYTQYF.

In its sample, this clonotype was seen many times. The J gene is TRBJ2-3, the V gene TRBV6-1; TRBD1 might be the D (5 bases). The CDR3 extends over 14 amino acids. Per the germline V gene, CDR1 is MNHNS and CDR2 is SASEGT. The V end lost 8 bases, the J end lost 1 base, and 13 bases lay between the germline ends. As DNA, the CDR3 is TGTGCCAGCTCTCAGGGTCGGCGCACAGATACGCAGTATTTT. Protein sequence: CASSQGRRTDTQYF.

The chain combines TRBV6-2 or TRBV6-3 with TRBJ1-2; 7 bases align to TRBD1. This CDR3 is built from 14 residues. The junction had 5 bases not matched to a gene; V was cut back by 6 bases and J by 1 base. Germline CDR1 is MNHEY and CDR2 is SVGEGT. The CDR3 is CASRQGPHNYGYTF. The CDR3 coding sequence is TGTGCCAGCAGACAGGGGCCTCATAACTATGGCTACACCTTC.

This clonotype was detected ten times or more. At one boundary the junction diverges from the germline segment, which might be a read error. The CDR3 coding sequence is TGTGCTAGCAGCTCGGGCCCTCTCGGGGAGACCCAGTACTTC. It codes for CASSSGPLGETQYF. V gene TRBV7-7 combines with J gene TRBJ2-5; D remains unclear. Germline V CDR1 and CDR2: SSHAT, FNYEAQ (reference sequence). This CDR3 comprises 14 residues.

This clonotype was seen at least ten times. The chain is built from TRBV24-1 and TRBJ2-3; D is uncertain. Trimming cost V 8 bases and J 2 bases, with 10 bases left between them. Germline CDR1 KGHDR, CDR2 SFDVKD. The CDR3 is made up of 13 amino acids. CDR3 loop: CATTGPDTDTQYF. The CDR3 DNA reads TGTGCCACCACGGGTCCCGACACAGATACGCAGTATTTT.

This clonotype was counted ten times or more. The rearrangement joins TRBV6-1 to TRBJ2-3, with D unclear. Germline loops: CDR1 MNHNS, CDR2 SASEGT. CDR3 length: 12 amino acids. The ends were cut back, 8 bases at V and 0 bases at J, with 6 bases in the middle. The CDR3 DNA is TGTGCCAGCGTTAATAGCACAGATACGCAGTATTTT. Residues: CASVNSTDTQYF.

This clonotype was seen many times. The chain carries TRBV20-1 and TRBJ2-1, with D perhaps assigned TRBD1 or TRBD2 (6 bases each). The germline gives CDR1 DFQATT, CDR2 SNEGSKA (reference sequence). The V end lost 6 bases, the J end lost 0 bases, and 12 bases lay between the germline ends. The length of the CDR3 is 14 residues. CDR3 sequence (DNA): TGCAGTGCGAGGGGGGCGAGCTCCTACAATGAGCAGTTCTTC. This gives the protein CSARGASSYNEQFF.

Many counts were recorded for this clonotype. This rearrangement joins TRBV7-8 to TRBJ2-7, with D tentatively TRBD1 (6 bases). The germline V and J ends were trimmed by 4 bases and 7 bases, with 26 bases remaining between them. Per germline, CDR1 SGHVS and CDR2 FQNEAQ. The CDR3 spans 17 residues. The CDR3 sequence: CASSSQLLGASSWEQYF. CDR3 DNA: TGTGCCAGCAGCTCCCAACTCTTGGGGGCCTCCTCGTGGGAGCAGTACTTC.